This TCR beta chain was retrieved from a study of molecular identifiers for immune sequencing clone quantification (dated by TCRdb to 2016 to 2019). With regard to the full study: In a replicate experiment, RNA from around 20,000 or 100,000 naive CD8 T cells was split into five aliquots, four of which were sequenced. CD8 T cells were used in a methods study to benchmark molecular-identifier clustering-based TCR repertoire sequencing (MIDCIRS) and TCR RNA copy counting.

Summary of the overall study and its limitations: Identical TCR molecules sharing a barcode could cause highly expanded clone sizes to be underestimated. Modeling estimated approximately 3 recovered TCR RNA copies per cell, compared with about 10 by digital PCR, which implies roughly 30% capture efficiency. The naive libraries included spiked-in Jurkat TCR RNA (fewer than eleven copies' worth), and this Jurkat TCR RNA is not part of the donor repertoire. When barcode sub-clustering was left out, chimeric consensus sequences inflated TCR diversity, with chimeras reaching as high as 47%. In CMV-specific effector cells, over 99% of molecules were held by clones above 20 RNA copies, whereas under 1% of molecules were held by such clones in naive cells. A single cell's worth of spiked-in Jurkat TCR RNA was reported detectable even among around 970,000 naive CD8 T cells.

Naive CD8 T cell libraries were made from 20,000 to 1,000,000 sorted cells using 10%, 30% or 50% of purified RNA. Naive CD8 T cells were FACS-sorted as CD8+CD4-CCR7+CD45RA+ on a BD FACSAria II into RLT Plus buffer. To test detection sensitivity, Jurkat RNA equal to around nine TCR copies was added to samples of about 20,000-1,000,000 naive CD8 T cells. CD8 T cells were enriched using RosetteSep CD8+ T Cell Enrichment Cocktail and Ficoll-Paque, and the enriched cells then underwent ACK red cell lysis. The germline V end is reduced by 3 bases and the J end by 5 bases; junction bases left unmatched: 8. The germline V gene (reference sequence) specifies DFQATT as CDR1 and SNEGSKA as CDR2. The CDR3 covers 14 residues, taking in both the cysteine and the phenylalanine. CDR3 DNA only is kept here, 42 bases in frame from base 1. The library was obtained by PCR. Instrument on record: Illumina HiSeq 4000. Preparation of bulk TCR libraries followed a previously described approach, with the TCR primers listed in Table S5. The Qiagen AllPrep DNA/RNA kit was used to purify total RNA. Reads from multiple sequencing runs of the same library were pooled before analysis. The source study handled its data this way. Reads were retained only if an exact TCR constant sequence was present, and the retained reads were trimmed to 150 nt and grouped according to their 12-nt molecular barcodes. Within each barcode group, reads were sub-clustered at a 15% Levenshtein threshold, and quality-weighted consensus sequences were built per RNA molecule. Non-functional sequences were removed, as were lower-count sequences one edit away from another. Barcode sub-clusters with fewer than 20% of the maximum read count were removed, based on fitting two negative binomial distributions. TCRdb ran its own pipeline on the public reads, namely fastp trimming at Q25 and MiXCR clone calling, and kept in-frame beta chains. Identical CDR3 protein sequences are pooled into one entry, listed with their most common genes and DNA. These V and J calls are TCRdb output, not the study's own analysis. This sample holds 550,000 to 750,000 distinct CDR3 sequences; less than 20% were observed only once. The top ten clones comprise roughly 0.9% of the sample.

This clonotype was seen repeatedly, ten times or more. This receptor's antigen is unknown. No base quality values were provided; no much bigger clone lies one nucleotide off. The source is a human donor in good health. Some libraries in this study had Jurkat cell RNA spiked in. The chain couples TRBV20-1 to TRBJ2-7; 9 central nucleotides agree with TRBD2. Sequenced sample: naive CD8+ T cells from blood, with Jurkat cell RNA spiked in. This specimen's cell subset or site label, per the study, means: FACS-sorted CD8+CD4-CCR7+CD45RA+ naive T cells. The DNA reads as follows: TGCAGTGCTAGGGGGACTAGCAGTTATGACGAGCAGTACTTC. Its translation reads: CSARGTSSYDEQYF.